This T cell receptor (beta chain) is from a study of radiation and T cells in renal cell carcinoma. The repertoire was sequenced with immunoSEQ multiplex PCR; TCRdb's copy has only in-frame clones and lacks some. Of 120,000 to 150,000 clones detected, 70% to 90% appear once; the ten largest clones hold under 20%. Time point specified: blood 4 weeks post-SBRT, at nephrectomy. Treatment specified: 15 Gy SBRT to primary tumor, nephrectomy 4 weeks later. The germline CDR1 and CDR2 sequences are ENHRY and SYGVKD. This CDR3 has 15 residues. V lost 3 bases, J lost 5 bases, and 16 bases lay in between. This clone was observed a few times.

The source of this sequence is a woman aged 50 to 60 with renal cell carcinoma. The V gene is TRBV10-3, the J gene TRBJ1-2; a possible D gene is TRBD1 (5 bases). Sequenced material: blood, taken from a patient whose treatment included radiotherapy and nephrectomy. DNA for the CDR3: TGTGCCATCAGTGACTCGGGACTCGTTAAGTATGGCTACACCTTC. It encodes CAISDSGLVKYGYTF.